These 14 T cell receptor beta chains share one sample of origin, sequenced in a study of cytomegalovirus exposure and HLA in healthy donors. Primers included in the PCR were 60 Vbeta and 13 Jbeta primers. The assay was immunoSEQ multiplex PCR, and TCRdb's table has in-frame clones only and misses some. The sample has about 120,000 clones, around 66% seen once; the top ten hold 1.5%. The sample consisted of PBMCs. These receptors came from a man aged 18 to 30 in good health and CMV-seronegative.

This rearrangement joins TRBV5-1 to TRBJ1-3; possibly TRBD1 for D (6 bases). V lost 1 base and J lost 0, with 11 bases in between. The CDR3 has 16 amino acids. Germline-derived CDR1 and CDR2 are SGHRS and YFSETQ. DNA of the CDR3: TGCGCCAGCAGCTTGTCTGGGGGCAGCTCTGGAAACACCATATATTTT. Translating it yields CASSLSGGSSGNTIYF.

The rearrangement uses TRBV5-6 and TRBJ2-1; no clear D. The CDR3 is 14 amino acids. Germline CDR1 and CDR2: SGHDT and YYEEEE. Trimming left V 4 bases short and J 9 bases short, with 17 bases between. CDR3 sequence: CASSPGGSYREQFF. CDR3 nucleotides: TGTGCCAGCAGCCCCGGCGGTAGCTATCGTGAGCAGTTCTTC.

This chain joins TRBV10-3 and TRBJ2-7; TRBD1 matches 7 bases. The junction had 20 bases not matched to a gene; V was cut back by 11 bases and J by 7 bases. CDR1 ENHRY and CDR2 SYGVKD come from the germline V gene. This CDR3 is 15 amino acids long. CDR3 nucleotide sequence: TGTGCCGTAGGAGAAGGGGGCTCCTTCACGGGGGAGCAGTACTTC. This gives the protein CAVGEGGSFTGEQYF.

The J gene is TRBJ2-5, the V gene TRBV5-1, with D possibly being TRBD1 (6 bases). In germline, CDR1 is SGHRS, CDR2 YFSETQ. Between the trimmed V and J ends, which lost 3 bases and 5 bases, there was a span of 17 bases. The CDR3 runs to 15 residues. CDR3 amino acids: CASSSSTGFVETQYF. In DNA form, the CDR3 reads TGCGCCAGCAGCTCGTCAACAGGGTTTGTCGAGACCCAGTACTTC.

The rearrangement joins TRBV18 to TRBJ1-6; 10 nucleotides match TRBD1. V lost 2 bases, J lost 5 bases, and 9 bases stayed unmatched. The CDR3 is 18 amino acids. Germline values: CDR1 KGHSH, CDR2 LQKENI. The DNA for the CDR3 is TGTGCCAGCTCACCAAAGGGACAGGGGATTGTGAATAATTCACCCCTCCACTTT. It encodes CASSPKGQGIVNNSPLHF.

The chain links TRBV11-2 to TRBJ1-4, with 10 bases fitting TRBD1. V trimming: 5 bases; J trimming: 7 bases; junction bases outside the gene matches: 7. Germline CDR1 is SGHAT and CDR2 is FQNNGV. The CDR3 spans 15 residues. CDR3 loop: CASSRRGQGVEKLFF. The CDR3 region has the DNA TGTGCCAGCAGCCGCCGAGGACAGGGGGTTGAAAAACTGTTTTTT.

CDR3 coding DNA: TGCGCCAGCAGCTTAGGCGGGGACGAGCAGTACTTC. It specifies CASSLGGDEQYF. This chain joins TRBV5-1 and TRBJ2-7; possibly TRBD2 for D (6 bases). CDR3 length equals 12 residues. The germline V gene encodes CDR1 SGHRS and CDR2 YFSETQ. Trimming removed 2 bases at V and 5 bases at J, with 8 bases between.

This chain joins TRBV28 and TRBJ2-5; a possible D gene is TRBD1 (6 bases). The tail of the sequence fits TRBJ2-7 better, so the J call may be wrong. CDR1 MDHEN and CDR2 SYDVKM come from the germline V gene. CDR3 size: 13 residues. The CDR3 bases are TGTGCCAGCGAACAGGGAACTTTTGACGAGCAGTACTTC. Its protein product is CASEQGTFDEQYF.

The CDR3 loop reads CASSPRQGTYEQYF. CDR3 nucleotides: TGTGCCAGCAGTCCGAGACAGGGGACCTACGAGCAGTACTTC. V and J are TRBV5-5 and TRBJ2-7; 8 nucleotides match TRBD1. V was clipped by 5 bases and J by 2 bases; unmatched bases: 6. The CDR3 contains 14 residues. CDR1 is SGHKS and CDR2 is YYEKEE in the germline V gene (reference sequence).

This clone was seen once. The V gene is TRBV7-7, the J gene TRBJ2-1, with 7 nucleotides matching TRBD2. V lost 3 bases and J lost 9; bases outside the gene matches: 5. This CDR3 is 13 amino acids long. Germline V lookup: CDR1 SSHAT, CDR2 FNYEAQ (reference sequence). CDR3 in DNA: TGTGCCAGCAGCTTGGGGGGGTCGAGTGAGCAGTTCTTC. Its translation is CASSLGGSSEQFF.

The V and J genes are TRBV6-6 and TRBJ2-7; 12 nucleotides agree with TRBD1. This CDR3 region has 16 residues. V shed 6 bases and J 1 base; nucleotides not matched to a gene: 7. In germline, CDR1 is MNHNY, CDR2 SVGAGI (reference sequence). The CDR3 spells CASSRGTGGFSYEQYF. CDR3 bases: TGTGCCAGCAGCAGAGGGACAGGGGGCTTTTCCTACGAGCAGTACTTC.

This clone was recorded only once. This chain connects TRBV28 to TRBJ2-7, with 7 bases lining up with TRBD2. CDR3 length equals 14 residues. J was trimmed by 2 bases and V by 8 bases; bases with no gene match: 9. CDR1 is MDHEN, CDR2 SYDVKM, per germline. The CDR3 DNA reads as TGTGCCAGCCACGAAGGCGGGGGACCCTACGAGCAGTACTTC. Translation: CASHEGGGPYEQYF.

This chain uses TRBV28 with TRBJ2-5; TRBD1 is a possible D gene (6 bases). Trimming pared 2 bases from V and 0 bases from J, leaving 10 bases between. From germline, CDR1 is MDHEN and CDR2 SYDVKM. CDR3 length: 15 amino acids. In DNA, the CDR3 is TGTGCCAGCAGTTTAGGGGGCCACTACCAAGAGACCCAGTACTTC. Translated: CASSLGGHYQETQYF.

The V and J genes are TRBV5-4 and TRBJ1-1; D unclear. The CDR3 runs to 16 residues. The germline CDR1 and CDR2 sequences are SGHNT and YYREEE (reference sequence). The V end was cut by 2 bases, the J end by 0 bases, with 14 bases between. This chain's CDR3 is CASSFEGFGVNTEAFF. The CDR3 DNA follows: TGTGCCAGCAGCTTCGAAGGTTTCGGGGTGAACACTGAAGCTTTCTTT.